This is a list of T cell receptor beta chains from one sample in a study of T cells in Graves' hyperthyroidism and ophthalmopathy. TCRdb itself ran the multiplex PCR reads through MiXCR, one entry per CDR3 protein. Of roughly 400,000 distinct CDR3 sequences detected, 15% to 18% appear once; the ten largest clones hold 28%. Sequenced input: blood. The receptor source for this set is a woman aged 18-29 years with Graves' hyperthyroidism that later progressed to Graves' ophthalmopathy. Each CDR3 is given with its conserved first and last residue. Fields, in order: V gene, J gene, D gene, clone size, CDR3 protein, CDR3 DNA. The D gene is left open where the match is weak. Clone size is stated in some rows and not others, as once, few, many or a class when expanded.

TRBV27,TRBJ2-7,-,few,CANSLSFQGSWEQYF,TGTGCCAACAGTTTATCTTTCCAGGGGTCTTGGGAGCAGTACTTC
TRBV28,TRBJ2-7,-,many,CASSLRPGPQRYEQYF,TGTGCCAGCAGTTTGAGACCGGGACCCCAACGCTACGAGCAGTACTTC
TRBV20-1,TRBJ2-7,TRBD1,many,CSARVLPRGQGAYEQYF,TGCAGTGCTAGAGTCCTTCCCCGAGGACAGGGGGCCTACGAGCAGTACTTC
TRBV2,TRBJ2-7,-,many,CASSDPGGGPSSYEQYF,TGTGCCAGCAGTGACCCCGGAGGCGGGCCTAGCTCCTACGAGCAGTACTTC
TRBV5-1,TRBJ2-1,TRBD1,many,CASRSTGTDYNEQFF,TGCGCCAGCAGGTCAACCGGGACAGACTACAATGAGCAGTTCTTC
TRBV20-1,TRBJ1-4,TRBD1,many,CSAKPNRGRNEKLFF,TGCAGTGCTAAACCGAACAGGGGTAGGAATGAAAAACTGTTTTTT
TRBV7-3,TRBJ2-1,-,many,CASSLAVGNEQFF,TGTGCCAGCAGCTTAGCGGTTGGCAATGAGCAGTTCTTC
TRBV20-1,TRBJ2-1,TRBD1,many,CSAGGRDRGLWEQFF,TGCAGTGCTGGAGGACGAGACAGGGGGCTATGGGAGCAGTTCTTC
TRBV5-1,TRBJ2-7,TRBD2,few,CASSLAKTSGRANEQYF,TGCGCCAGCAGCTTGGCCAAAACTAGCGGGAGGGCCAACGAGCAGTACTTC
TRBV2,TRBJ2-1,TRBD2,-,CASRGLAGFFNEQFF,TGTGCCAGCAGGGGACTAGCGGGATTTTTCAATGAGCAGTTCTTC
TRBV20-1,TRBJ2-7,TRBD2,few,CSAAPGSGASYEQYF,TGCAGTGCAGCCCCCGGTAGCGGGGCCTCCTACGAGCAGTACTTC
TRBV12-3/TRBV12-4,TRBJ2-5,-,-,CASSFRTDGQTQYF,TGTGCCAGCAGTTTTAGGACAGACGGACAGACCCAGTACTTC
TRBV28,TRBJ2-2,-,few,CASSVTRSTGELFF,TGTGCCAGCAGTGTAACTAGGTCCACCGGGGAGCTGTTTTTT
TRBV6-1,TRBJ1-4,-,few,CASSRTAEKLFF,TGTGCCAGCAGTAGGACAGCCGAAAAACTGTTTTTT
TRBV11-2,TRBJ2-1,-,-,CASSLDPQGTQFF,TGTGCCAGCAGCTTAGATCCCCAGGGGACCCAGTTCTTC
TRBV2,TRBJ1-2,TRBD1,many,CASSADRGRVYGYTF,TGTGCCAGCAGTGCTGACAGGGGGCGCGTCTATGGCTACACCTTC
TRBV19,TRBJ2-3,TRBD2,few,CASKRTSALLTDTQYF,TGTGCCAGCAAACGAACTAGCGCTCTTCTCACAGATACGCAGTATTTT
TRBV5-8,TRBJ2-2,-,-,CASSLKTDTNTGELFF,TGTGCCAGCAGCTTGAAGACAGACACGAACACCGGGGAGCTGTTTTTT